The 27 T cell receptor beta chains listed next were all sequenced from one sample in a study of blood T cell repertoires in COVID-19. The assay was immunoSEQ multiplex PCR, and TCRdb's table has in-frame clones only and misses some. The table lists fewer than 150,000 clones, around 81% of them singletons, with 2.3% in the top ten. Material for sequencing was peripheral blood. These TCRs come from a man aged 65 to 79 with acute or convalescent COVID-19.

The chain uses TRBV3-1 (or the pseudogene TRBV3-2) and TRBJ2-5; D is unresolved. Germline V lookup: CDR1 LGHDT, CDR2 YNNKEL (reference sequence). The CDR3 has 14 amino acids. V shed 4 bases and J shed 4 bases, with 13 bases lying between them. The CDR3 is CASSPLPRLETQYF. CDR3 nucleotide sequence: TGTGCCAGCAGCCCACTACCAAGATTAGAGACCCAGTACTTC.

The J gene is TRBJ1-2, the V gene TRBV4-3; D is possibly TRBD1 (5 bases). The CDR3 has 15 residues. The germline V gene encodes CDR1 LGHNA and CDR2 YSLEER. V lost 4 bases and J lost 6, with 18 bases in between. The DNA for the CDR3 is TGCGCCAGCAGCCTCGGGGAGGGACCGCTCGATGGCTACACCTTC. The encoded protein is CASSLGEGPLDGYTF.

V gene TRBV5-1 combines with J gene TRBJ1-1; TRBD1 aligns across 8 bases. V was pared by 5 bases and J by 6 bases, with 9 bases of the junction left unmatched. Germline lookup yields CDR1 SGHRS and CDR2 YFSETQ. The CDR3 sequence is 14 residues long. The CDR3 DNA reads as TGCGCCAGCAGTTCCGGGACAGGTAAAGCTGAAGCTTTCTTT. This encodes CASSSGTGKAEAFF.

The CDR3 loop is CASSLAPTTGVGEAFF. DNA for the CDR3: TGTGCCAGCAGTCTCGCCCCTACCACAGGGGTAGGAGAAGCTTTCTTT. This chain links TRBV27 with TRBJ1-1; 7 positions agree with TRBD1. The CDR3 runs 16 residues. Germline CDR1 and CDR2: MNHEY and SMNVEV (reference sequence). V was pared by 5 bases and J by 8 bases, with 17 bases of the junction left unmatched.

The rearrangement links TRBV4-2 to TRBJ2-3; 13 positions match TRBD2. Trimming took 4 bases from V and 2 from J; bases not matched to a gene: 6. Germline CDR1 LGHNA, CDR2 YNFKEQ. The CDR3 spans 17 residues. CDR3 sequence: CASSPLLAGGPTDTQYF. The CDR3 bases are TGTGCCAGCAGCCCCCTACTAGCGGGGGGGCCCACAGATACGCAGTATTTT.

The V and J genes are TRBV7-2 and TRBJ2-5, with 8 bases identical to TRBD1. This CDR3 is built from 14 residues. Losses at the gene ends were 5 bases for V and 2 bases for J; bases not matched to a gene: 4. CDR1 and CDR2 from the germline V gene are SGHTA and FQGNSA. As DNA, the CDR3 is TGTGCCAGCAGCACCCGACAGGGGCAAGAGACCCAGTACTTC. It translates to CASSTRQGQETQYF.

This clone was recorded only once. The chain joins TRBV19 to TRBJ2-1; 10 bases are shared with TRBD1. Germline V gene sequence: CDR1 LNHDA, CDR2 SQIVND (reference sequence). V shed 5 bases and J 11 bases; nucleotides not matched to a gene: 9. The CDR3 is 14 residues long. The CDR3 reads CASSEIRDRGKQFF. As DNA, the CDR3 is TGTGCCAGTAGTGAAATCCGGGACAGGGGCAAGCAGTTCTTC.

The V gene is TRBV6-2 or TRBV6-3, the J gene TRBJ1-2, with TRBD1 as a possible D gene (5 bases). The CDR3 has 15 residues. The V end was cut by 2 bases, the J end by 7 bases, with 17 bases between. Germline CDR1 reads MNHEY; CDR2 reads SVGEGT. The CDR3 loop reads CASSYENRPLVGYTF. CDR3 nucleotides: TGTGCCAGCAGTTACGAGAACAGGCCCCTGGTTGGCTACACCTTC.

The genes are TRBV6-4 and TRBJ1-2, with 9 bases fitting TRBD1. Germline CDR1 is MRHNA and CDR2 is SNTAGT. After removal of 10 bases from V and 4 bases from J, the junction contained 7 bases not matched to a gene. The CDR3 contains 13 residues. The CDR3 protein is CANHRTGVYGYTF. In DNA form, the CDR3 reads TGTGCCAATCATAGGACAGGGGTCTATGGCTACACCTTC.

The chain links TRBV28 to TRBJ1-5; 7 bases are a match to TRBD1. Germline values: CDR1 MDHEN, CDR2 SYDVKM. Trimming cost V 5 bases and J 7 bases; bases outside gene matches: 8. CDR3 length equals 14 residues. The CDR3 protein is CASSPGTAIQPQHF. In nucleotides, the CDR3 is TGTGCCAGCAGTCCCGGGACAGCCATACAGCCCCAGCATTTT.

J is TRBJ2-7 and V is TRBV6-1; D may be TRBD1 (5 bases). Between the trimmed V and J ends, which lost 1 base and 2 bases, there was a span of 12 bases. The CDR3 contains 15 residues. The germline V gene has CDR1 MNHNS and CDR2 SASEGT. CDR3 protein: CASSEGGRDTYEQYF. The CDR3 nucleotides are TGTGCCAGCAGTGAAGGAGGCAGGGATACCTACGAGCAGTACTTC.

The sample holds a few counts of this clone. The chain employs TRBV5-1 and TRBJ2-2, with a weak D call TRBD1 (5 bases). The CDR3 length is 15 residues. The germline V gene encodes CDR1 SGHRS and CDR2 YFSETQ. V was shortened by 4 bases and J by 5 bases, with 15 bases between the two germline ends. The CDR3 nucleotides read TGCGCCAGCAGCCAGGTGGGGCCCCTAACCGGGGAGCTGTTTTTT. This gives the protein CASSQVGPLTGELFF.

The V and J genes are TRBV18 and TRBJ1-1; D may be TRBD1 (5 bases). Germline V gene sequence: CDR1 KGHSH, CDR2 LQKENI. This CDR3 contains 14 residues. Trimming removed 2 bases from V and 0 bases from J, with 7 bases in between. The CDR3 DNA reads as TGTGCCAGCTCACCAGACAGATTGAACACTGAAGCTTTCTTT. Translated, it gives CASSPDRLNTEAFF.

In DNA, the CDR3 is TGTGCCAGCAGCCCCGGGGTACTAGCCGGCGACGAGCAGTACTTC. The encoded protein is CASSPGVLAGDEQYF. The chain employs TRBV11-3 and TRBJ2-7, with a weak D call TRBD2 (6 bases). Germline V gene lookup returns CDR1 SGHNT and CDR2 YENEEA. There are 15 residues in the CDR3. Trimming took off 5 bases at V and 5 bases at J, with 19 bases between the two ends.

The rearrangement links TRBV5-1 to TRBJ1-6, with D perhaps matching TRBD1 (6 bases). From germline, CDR1 is SGHRS and CDR2 YFSETQ. The CDR3 consists of 15 residues. V was shortened by 4 bases and J by 5 bases, with 13 bases between the two germline ends. The CDR3 nucleotides are TGCGCCAGCAGCCTAGGGACAAGAGATAATTCACCCCTCCACTTT. This sequence encodes CASSLGTRDNSPLHF.

The sample holds one count of this clone. This chain connects TRBV4-1 to TRBJ1-1; no firm D call. The germline V gene encodes CDR1 MGHRA and CDR2 YSYEKL. This CDR3 is built from 14 residues. The V end lost 1 base, the J end lost 4 bases, and 10 bases lay between the germline ends. CDR3 coding DNA: TGCGCCAGCAGCCAAGTAGCAAGGCGCACTGAAGCTTTCTTT. As protein: CASSQVARRTEAFF.

J is TRBJ2-5 and V is TRBV12-3 or TRBV12-4, with D hard to call. Trimming cost V 7 bases and J 2 bases, with 5 bases left between them. The CDR3 is made up of 11 amino acids. CDR3 loop: CASKQQETQYF. The CDR3 region has the DNA TGTGCCAGCAAACAGCAAGAGACCCAGTACTTC.

The chain is built from TRBV5-4 and TRBJ2-2; D possibly corresponds to TRBD1 (5 bases). The CDR3 extends over 15 amino acids. Germline V gene data show CDR1 as SGHNT and CDR2 as YYREEE (reference sequence). V was pared by 0 bases and J by 2 bases, with 8 bases between. The CDR3 bases are TGTGCCAGCAGCTTGGTGCAGGGAAACACCGGGGAGCTGTTTTTT. Protein product: CASSLVQGNTGELFF. The variable domain in full, completed from reference TRBV5-4 and TRBJ2-2, reads ETGVTQSPTHLIKTRGQQVTLRCSSQSGHNTVSWYQQALGQGPQFIFQYYREEENGRGNFPPRFSGLQFPNYSSELNVNALELDDSALYLCASSLVQGNTGELFFGEGSRLTVL.

The chain joins TRBV20-1 to TRBJ1-1; D might be TRBD1 (6 bases). Trimming shortened V by 6 bases and J by 6 bases, and 11 bases separated the two germline ends. The germline V gene encodes CDR1 DFQATT and CDR2 SNEGSKA (reference sequence). CDR3 length equals 11 residues. The CDR3 sequence is CSASGGPEAFF. CDR3 sequence (DNA): TGCAGTGCGTCGGGGGGGCCTGAAGCTTTCTTT.

This chain connects TRBV9 to TRBJ1-4; D is ambiguous. Germline lookup yields CDR1 SGDLS and CDR2 YYNGEE. Trimming took 7 bases from V and 0 from J, leaving 16 bases between them. The CDR3 contains 16 residues. The CDR3 here is CASSEGRTPTNEKLFF. Written as DNA, the CDR3 is TGTGCCAGCTCGGAGGGAAGGACGCCAACTAATGAAAAACTGTTTTTT.

This rearrangement joins TRBV6-2 or TRBV6-3 to TRBJ2-7; 8 bases match TRBD2. V shed 4 bases, J shed 3 bases, and the junction held 8 bases outside the gene matches. CDR1 and CDR2 (germline): MNHEY, SVGEGT. The CDR3 is made up of 15 amino acids. The CDR3, as DNA: TGTGCCAGCAGTTTAAGAAGCGGGGGTGACTACGAGCAGTACTTC. It is translated as CASSLRSGGDYEQYF.

V usage is TRBV11-1 and J usage is TRBJ1-1; D remains ambiguous. Germline CDR1 reads SGHAT; CDR2 reads FQDESV (reference sequence). The V end was cut by 0 bases, the J end by 5 bases, with 7 bases between. The CDR3 runs to 13 residues. CDR3 amino acids: CASSLARGTEAFF. The CDR3 DNA follows: TGTGCCAGCAGCTTAGCGCGGGGAACTGAAGCTTTCTTT.

The chain links TRBV7-2 to TRBJ2-4; perhaps TRBD2 as D (5 bases). The CDR3 is 14 amino acids. The V gene lost 4 bases and the J gene lost 2 bases, with 9 bases spanning the gap. Germline values: CDR1 SGHTA, CDR2 FQGNSA. The CDR3 is CASSSGGSKNIQYF. CDR3 in DNA: TGTGCCAGCAGCTCGGGCGGGTCCAAAAACATTCAGTACTTC.

CDR3 DNA sequence: TGTGCCAGCAGCTTGTCCCGGGACAGGGGTTACGACGAGCAGTACTTC. This encodes CASSLSRDRGYDEQYF. The chain employs TRBV5-4 and TRBJ2-7; the match to TRBD1 covers 10 bases. There are 16 residues in the CDR3. J gave up 5 bases and V 1 base, and 9 bases lay outside the gene matches. Germline V lookup: CDR1 SGHNT, CDR2 YYREEE (reference sequence).

In its sample, this clone was seen a few times. J is TRBJ1-1 and V is TRBV11-2; tentatively, D is TRBD1 (5 bases). Trimming removed 2 bases from V and 5 bases from J, with 18 bases in between. The CDR3 sequence is 16 residues long. Germline V gives CDR1 SGHAT, CDR2 FQNNGV. CDR3 DNA: TGTGCCAGCAGCTTAAGTAAGGGGCGGAGAAGGACTGAAGCTTTCTTT. This sequence encodes CASSLSKGRRRTEAFF.

A few counts support this clone. V usage is TRBV7-2 and J usage is TRBJ1-2; D gene uncertain. CDR3 length: 11 residues. V gave up 8 bases and J gave up 4 bases, with 8 bases separating them. Germline loops: CDR1 SGHTA, CDR2 FQGNSA. CDR3 nucleotide sequence: TGTGCCAGCGCGACACCCTATGGCTACACCTTC. Protein: CASATPYGYTF.

The chain couples TRBV7-2 to TRBJ2-3, with D perhaps TRBD1 (6 bases). This CDR3 has 15 residues. Trimming removed 3 bases from V and 4 bases from J, with 14 bases in between. Germline CDR1 and CDR2: SGHTA and FQGNSA. The CDR3 protein is CASSFRDIHSDTQYF. CDR3 nucleotides: TGTGCCAGCAGCTTCCGGGACATCCATTCAGATACGCAGTATTTT.